This T cell receptor beta chain appears in the sequencing data of a study of shared clonotypes between healthy human individuals. Overall study context: Three CD4 naive, three CD4 memory, two CD8 naive and one CD8 memory plate were used per donor.

Concerning this clone itself: Antigen: not known.

Germline CDR1 is LGHNA and CDR2 is YSLEER. The J segment lost 6 bases and the V segment lost 0 bases, leaving 1 base of the junction unmatched. The CDR3 loop spans 15 amino acids. Repertoires were generated with immunoSEQ multiplex PCR, while TCRdb's copy carries only in-frame clones and drops some. The sample shows approximately 710,000 clones, about 90% of them seen only once. Findings and caveats of the study: Deeper or shallower sequencing was expected to change how clonotypes are shared among donors.

HIV-negative, healthy adults without recent acute infections or vaccinations were the donors. The receptor was isolated from a young man in good health. Some clones in this sample may be carry-over from other donors' samples. The specimen sequenced was memory CD8+ T cells from PBMCs. Documented subset: CD45RO+ cells pooled with CCR7-negative TemRA cells. This chain joins TRBV4-3 and TRBJ2-7; 14 bases line up with TRBD2. This CDR3 reads CASSQEGLAGVEQYF. In DNA form, the CDR3 reads TGCGCCAGCAGCCAAGAGGGACTAGCGGGAGTCGAGCAGTACTTC.